Presented here are 13 T cell receptor beta chains from one specimen sequenced in a study of CXCR3-negative and CXCR3-positive naive CD8 T cells. The method, 5' RACE with UMI labels, was used to prepare the TRB cDNA libraries. TCRdb processed the 5' RACE reads again and assigns one entry to each CDR3 protein, with no DNA. The sample table includes 80,000 to 95,000 distinct CDR3 sequences. Sample: naive CXCR3- CD8+ T cells from blood. The subset denotes: CD45RO-CCR7+CD27+CD95- naive CD8+ T cells lacking CXCR3 (TNR3-). These receptors were taken from a human donor in good health. Some clones in this sample may be carry-over from other donors' samples.

V gene TRBV29-1 combines with J gene TRBJ2-1; the D call of TRBD2 rests on TCRdb alone, since no DNA is present to check it. Germline CDR1 SQVTM, CDR2 ANQGSEA. This CDR3 is 16 amino acids long. The CDR3 sequence: CSVEASGLAGVNEQFF.

This sequence joins TRBV12-3 or TRBV12-4 and TRBJ1-4; the TCRdb D gene call, TRBD1, has no DNA to confirm it. The CDR3 runs to 18 residues. CDR3 residues: CASSKPPGQTPTNEKLFF.

This chain uses TRBV11-2 with TRBJ2-7; TCRdb designates TRBD1, a call that cannot be tested without DNA. The CDR3 loop spans 14 amino acids. Germline V gene lookup returns CDR1 SGHAT and CDR2 FQNNGV. The CDR3 reads CASSLVGHTYEQYF.

This chain links TRBV29-1 with TRBJ2-1. The CDR3 totals 14 residues. The germline V gene has CDR1 SQVTM and CDR2 ANQGSEA. The CDR3 sequence: CSVEDGTPYNEQFF.

The rearrangement uses TRBV6-5 and TRBJ2-1; the TCRdb call, TRBD2, lacks DNA for checking. CDR3 size: 15 residues. Germline values: CDR1 MNHEY, CDR2 SVGAGI. CDR3 amino acids: CASSSESGHYNEQFF.

The chain combines TRBV28 with TRBJ2-5; TCRdb's assignment of TRBD1 cannot be checked, as there is no DNA. Germline V CDR1 and CDR2: MDHEN, SYDVKM. This CDR3 contains 16 residues. CDR3 loop: CASSFARGQGEETQYF.

The chain carries TRBV29-1 and TRBJ2-2; TCRdb proposes TRBD1, but this gene call is untestable without DNA. This CDR3 has 16 amino acids. Germline V CDR1 and CDR2: SQVTM, ANQGSEA. CDR3 region: CSVRHRDRGNTGELFF.

V gene TRBV5-4 combines with J gene TRBJ1-1. This CDR3 contains 12 residues. Per germline, CDR1 SGHNT and CDR2 YYREEE (reference sequence). CDR3 in amino acids: CASSIINTEAFF.

This chain connects TRBV4-2 to TRBJ2-3; TCRdb reports TRBD1, a call that lacks DNA to check it against. CDR1 and CDR2 (germline): LGHNA, YNFKEQ. The CDR3 loop spans 16 amino acids. The CDR3 loop reads CASSPLGAEGGGTQYF.

The rearrangement links TRBV28 to TRBJ2-3; TCRdb's D gene call, TRBD1, goes unchecked for lack of DNA. There are 15 residues in the CDR3. Germline V gene data show CDR1 as MDHEN and CDR2 as SYDVKM. Here the CDR3 reads CASSRNRGRTDTQYF.

The V and J genes are TRBV5-6 and TRBJ2-3; absent DNA, TCRdb's TRBD2 call cannot be checked. CDR1 and CDR2 from the germline V gene are SGHDT and YYEEEE. The CDR3 loop spans 15 amino acids. Here the CDR3 reads CASSSPSAGTDTQYF.

The chain carries TRBV29-1 and TRBJ2-1; there is no DNA to check the TCRdb D call of TRBD1. The length of the CDR3 is 12 residues. Germline V CDR1 and CDR2: SQVTM, ANQGSEA. The CDR3 protein is CSARGQYNEQFF.

V and J are TRBV20-1 and TRBJ1-1; TCRdb lists TRBD1, though no DNA is available to test this call. In germline, CDR1 is DFQATT, CDR2 SNEGSKA (reference sequence). The CDR3 totals 18 residues. The CDR3 spells CSARDRQGGAGLNTEAFF.